This entry lists 13 T cell receptor beta chains sequenced from one sample in a study of read filtering for tumor transcriptome and immune sequencing. From 300 to 450 ng of RNA, a library with molecular barcoded alpha/delta and beta/gamma adaptors was made. TCRdb recomputed calls from the reads with MiXCR, one row per CDR3 protein. This table holds roughly 90,000 distinct CDR3 sequences, 9% to 15% found once. The sequenced sample consisted of a population of CD138-negative cells sorted from bone marrow. Receptors were obtained from a donor at least 40 years old with multiple myeloma.

This clonotype has at least ten counts. The chain carries TRBV2 and TRBJ2-7; D is perhaps TRBD1 (6 bases). Looked up from germline, CDR1 is SNHLY and CDR2 is FYNNEI. V lost 6 bases to trimming and J lost 3 bases, with 18 bases between them. The CDR3 totals 15 residues. The CDR3 DNA sequence: TGTGCCAGCAGGAAAGACAGGTCCGACTTCTACGAGCAGTACTTC. This gives the protein CASRKDRSDFYEQYF.

This clonotype was found many times. The chain recombines TRBV5-1 with TRBJ1-1, with TRBD1 matching over 10 bases. J was trimmed by 7 bases and V by 3 bases; bases with no gene match: 9. Germline CDR1 and CDR2: SGHRS and YFSETQ. The CDR3 sequence is 15 residues long. CDR3 sequence: CASSSGQGNQGEAFF. The CDR3 bases are TGCGCCAGCAGCTCGGGACAGGGGAATCAGGGTGAAGCTTTCTTT.

With respect to this clonotype: Since the CDR3 does not end with the conserved phenylalanine or tryptophan, this likely comes from a read error. The rearrangement uses TRBV3-1 and TRBJ2-3, with a possible D match to TRBD2 (5 bases). This CDR3 has 13 amino acids. Trimming stripped 2 bases from V and 8 bases from J, with 11 bases between. Germline loops: CDR1 LGHDT, CDR2 YNNKEL (reference sequence). The CDR3 here is CASSQREIGTQYL. For the CDR3, the DNA is TGTGCCAGCAGCCAACGGGAAATCGGTACGCAGTATCTT.

This clonotype was counted only a few times. A much larger clonotype is one base distant, so this may be a read error. Lacking the conserved final phenylalanine or tryptophan, this CDR3 likely reflects a read error. The chain is built from TRBV5-1 and TRBJ2-7; 13 positions agree with TRBD2. The CDR3 length is 16 residues. Germline lookup yields CDR1 SGHRS and CDR2 YFSETQ. After removal of 5 bases from V and 2 bases from J, the junction contained 7 bases not matched to a gene. CDR3 sequence reads: CASRPRTSGGTYEQYL. In nucleotides, the CDR3 is TGCGCCAGCAGACCCCGGACTAGCGGGGGAACCTACGAGCAGTACCTC.

This clonotype was recorded many times. This sequence joins TRBV5-1 and TRBJ2-1, with D tentatively TRBD1 (6 bases). The CDR3 covers 14 residues. The germline V and J ends were trimmed by 7 bases and 2 bases, with 13 bases remaining between them. Per germline, CDR1 SGHRS and CDR2 YFSETQ. CDR3 amino acids: CASGKQGTYNEQFF. DNA of the CDR3: TGCGCCAGCGGTAAGCAGGGGACCTACAATGAGCAGTTCTTC. Supplemented by reference TRBV5-1 and TRBJ2-1, the full variable domain reads KAGVTQTPRYLIKTRGQQVTLSCSPISGHRSVSWYQQTPGQGLQFLFEYFSETQRNKGNFPGRFSGRQFSNSRSEMNVSTLELGDSALYLCASGKQGTYNEQFFGPGTRLTVL.

In its sample, this clonotype was seen many times. The gene calls are TRBV29-1 and TRBJ2-7; 9 bases align to TRBD1. Per germline, CDR1 SQVTM and CDR2 ANQGSEA. Trimming at V came to 4 bases and at J to 3 bases, leaving 7 bases not matched to a gene. This CDR3 is built from 14 residues. CDR3 residues: CSVGKGQGIYEQYF. In DNA form, the CDR3 reads TGCAGCGTTGGTAAAGGACAGGGGATCTACGAGCAGTACTTC.

Many counts were recorded for this clonotype. This chain uses TRBV3-1 with TRBJ2-1; D ambiguous. The CDR3 length is 14 residues. V gave up 0 bases and J gave up 8 bases, with 11 bases separating them. Germline values: CDR1 LGHDT, CDR2 YNNKEL (reference sequence). The CDR3 here is CASSQDWASDEQFF. The CDR3 DNA follows: TGTGCCAGCAGCCAAGATTGGGCGAGCGATGAGCAGTTCTTC.

With respect to this clonotype: A much larger clone lies a single base off, so this may be a read error. J is TRBJ2-5 and V is TRBV29-1; 8 nucleotides align to TRBD1. The CDR3 consists of 14 residues. CDR1 and CDR2 from the germline V gene are SQVTM and ANQGSEA. The CDR3 protein is CGVDRGLGREAQYF. CDR3 in DNA: TGCGGCGTTGACAGGGGCCTAGGGCGAGAGGCCCAGTACTTC. The variable domain in full, completed from reference TRBV29-1 and TRBJ2-5, reads SAVISQKPSRDICQRGTSLTIQCQVDSQVTMMFWYRQQPGQSLTLIATANQGSEATYESGFVIDKFPISRPNLTFSTLTVSNMSPEDSSIYLCGVDRGLGREAQYFGPGTRLLVL.

This clonotype was observed many times. Since no conserved phenylalanine or tryptophan closes the CDR3, a read error is the likely cause. CDR3 sequence reads: CASSGSGSPDEQFY. The DNA for the CDR3 is TGTGCCAGCAGCGGTAGCGGGTCCCCGGATGAGCAGTTCTAC. This chain connects TRBV7-9 to TRBJ2-1; 7 bases align to TRBD2. Germline CDR1 and CDR2: SEHNR and FQNEAQ (reference sequence). V was pared by 5 bases and J by 8 bases, with 9 bases of the junction left unmatched. CDR3 size: 14 residues.

At least ten counts were recorded for this clonotype. This sequence joins TRBV2 and TRBJ1-5, with D possibly TRBD1 on 5 matching bases. Germline assignment: CDR1 SNHLY and CDR2 FYNNEI. V was shortened by 6 bases and J by 3 bases, with 15 bases between the two germline ends. The CDR3 has 15 residues. CDR3 nucleotide sequence: TGTGCCAGCAGGTGGACACTCCTTTTCAATCAGCCCCAGCATTTT. Translating gives CASRWTLLFNQPQHF.

This clonotype was seen many times. The chain couples TRBV11-2 to TRBJ2-5, with no clear D. Germline-derived CDR1 and CDR2 are SGHAT and FQNNGV. The length of the CDR3 is 13 residues. The germline V and J ends were trimmed by 5 bases and 5 bases, with 12 bases remaining between them. CDR3 residues: CASSPPRRETQYF. The CDR3 nucleotides read TGTGCCAGCAGCCCCCCGCGTCGGGAGACCCAGTACTTC.

Note on this clonotype: This may stem from a read error, because a much larger clone lies one nucleotide away. The genes are TRBV28 and TRBJ1-2; D is possibly TRBD1 (6 bases). CDR1 is MDHEN, CDR2 SYDVKM, per germline. The CDR3 length is 14 residues. Here the CDR3 reads CASSFQGSRYGCTF. DNA for the CDR3: TGTGCCAGCAGTTTCCAGGGGTCCCGCTATGGCTGCACCTTC.

This clonotype has a count of ten or more. The chain is built from TRBV2 and TRBJ1-5, with a tentative D call TRBD1 (5 bases). Trimming left V 8 bases short and J 7 bases short, with 18 bases between. The CDR3 consists of 14 residues. The germline gives CDR1 SNHLY, CDR2 FYNNEI. CDR3 loop: CASGGNRNLQPQHF. CDR3 in DNA: TGTGCCAGCGGGGGGAACAGGAATCTCCAGCCCCAGCATTTT.